This T cell receptor beta chain was observed in a study of T cell repertoires in cytomegalovirus infection. Study as a whole: CMV infection plus the matching HLA type was flagged by public TCR beta signatures.

The study, taken as a whole, reports: Cumulative public TCR beta family frequency identified CMV carriers with the relevant HLA. There were HLA-C-restricted CMV-specific TCR beta clonotypes dominating the ex vivo response.

V was trimmed by 0 bases and J by 1 base, leaving 9 bases between them. Germline V gene data show CDR1 as LNHNV and CDR2 as YYDKDF (reference sequence). This CDR3 spans 15 amino acids. This clonotype appeared many times. Its antigen remains unidentified. A single record per CDR3 protein comes from TCRdb applying MiXCR to the reads. The table records about 130,000 distinct CDR3 sequences, approximately 8.8% of them present only once. Source material: PBMCs. This TCR was recovered from a human donor in good health (CMV status not recorded). Some clones in this sample may be carry-over from other donors' samples. The chain is built from TRBV15 and TRBJ1-1; possibly TRBD1 for D (5 bases). The CDR3 coding sequence is TGTGCCACCAGCAGAGATGGGGCACCGAACACTGAAGCTTTCTTT. Translated: CATSRDGAPNTEAFF.